What follows describes a single T cell receptor beta chain. This entry comes from a study of somatic mutations in cytotoxic T cells in rheumatoid arthritis. Both CD4+ and CD8+ cells were separated through positive magnetic bead selection, and their purity was verified using flow cytometry. This CDR3 is built from 13 residues. Per germline, CDR1 SGHRS and CDR2 YFSETQ. The V end was cut by 4 bases, the J end by 6 bases, with 14 bases between. The data were produced by immunoSEQ multiplex PCR, yet TCRdb's version contains in-frame clones alone and is incomplete. The data contain 6,500 to 9,000 clones, around 77% of them singletons.

The J gene is TRBJ2-7, the V gene TRBV5-1; D is possibly TRBD1 or TRBD2 (5 bases each). Material: CD8+ T cells sorted from blood. The TCR was taken from an adult with rheumatoid arthritis. The chain's CDR3 is CASSLRDLLEQYF. The CDR3 DNA reads as TGCGCCAGCAGCCTCCGGGACCTCCTCGAGCAGTACTTC. The variable domain in full, completed from reference TRBV5-1 and TRBJ2-7, reads KAGVTQTPRYLIKTRGQQVTLSCSPISGHRSVSWYQQTPGQGLQFLFEYFSETQRNKGNFPGRFSGRQFSNSRSEMNVSTLELGDSALYLCASSLRDLLEQYFGPGTRLTVT.